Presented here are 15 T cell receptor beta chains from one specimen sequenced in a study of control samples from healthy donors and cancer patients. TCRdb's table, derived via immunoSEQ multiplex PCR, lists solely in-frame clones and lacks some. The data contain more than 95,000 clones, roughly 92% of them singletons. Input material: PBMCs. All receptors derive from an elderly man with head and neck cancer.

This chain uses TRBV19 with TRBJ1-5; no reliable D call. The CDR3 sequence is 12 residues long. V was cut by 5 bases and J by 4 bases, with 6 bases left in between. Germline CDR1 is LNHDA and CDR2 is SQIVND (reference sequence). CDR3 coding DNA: TGTGCCAGTAGTCTCATAAATCAGCCCCAGCATTTT. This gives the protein CASSLINQPQHF.

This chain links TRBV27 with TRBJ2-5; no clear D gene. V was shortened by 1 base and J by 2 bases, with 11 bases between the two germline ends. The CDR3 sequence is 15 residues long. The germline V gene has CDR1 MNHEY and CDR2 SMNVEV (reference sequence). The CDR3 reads CASSLLGGPQETQYF. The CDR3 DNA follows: TGTGCCAGCAGTTTATTAGGTGGTCCTCAAGAGACCCAGTACTTC.

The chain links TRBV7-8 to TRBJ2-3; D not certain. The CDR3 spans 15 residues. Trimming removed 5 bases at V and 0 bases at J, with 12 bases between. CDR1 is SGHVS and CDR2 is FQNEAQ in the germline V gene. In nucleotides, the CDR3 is TGTGCCAGCAGCCCGGCCCGGATTAGCACAGATACGCAGTATTTT. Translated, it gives CASSPARISTDTQYF.

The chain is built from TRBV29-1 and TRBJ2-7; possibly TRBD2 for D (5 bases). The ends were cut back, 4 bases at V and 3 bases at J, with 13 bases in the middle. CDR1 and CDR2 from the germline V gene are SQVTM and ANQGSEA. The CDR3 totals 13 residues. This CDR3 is CSVVLGDFYEQYF. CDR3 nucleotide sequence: TGCAGCGTTGTACTAGGTGACTTCTACGAGCAGTACTTC.

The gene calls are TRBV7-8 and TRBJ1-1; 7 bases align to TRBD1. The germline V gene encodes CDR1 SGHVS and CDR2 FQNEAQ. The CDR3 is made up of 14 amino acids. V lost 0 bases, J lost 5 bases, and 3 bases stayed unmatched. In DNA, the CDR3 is TGTGCCAGCAGCTTAGCCAGGGGGGTGACTGAAGCTTTCTTT. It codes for CASSLARGVTEAFF.

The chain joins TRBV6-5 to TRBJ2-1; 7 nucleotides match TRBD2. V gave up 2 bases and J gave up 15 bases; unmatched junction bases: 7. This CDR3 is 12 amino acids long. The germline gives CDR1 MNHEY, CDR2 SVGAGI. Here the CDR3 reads CASSYGAGEWFF. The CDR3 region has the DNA TGTGCCAGCAGTTACGGGGCGGGAGAGTGGTTCTTC.

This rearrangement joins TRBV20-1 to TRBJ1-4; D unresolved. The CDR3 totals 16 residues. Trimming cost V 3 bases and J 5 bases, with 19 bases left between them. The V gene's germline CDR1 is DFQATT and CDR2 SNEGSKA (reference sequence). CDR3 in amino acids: CSASAGGGRENEKLFF. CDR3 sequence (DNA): TGCAGTGCTAGTGCCGGCGGTGGCCGAGAAAATGAAAAACTGTTTTTT.

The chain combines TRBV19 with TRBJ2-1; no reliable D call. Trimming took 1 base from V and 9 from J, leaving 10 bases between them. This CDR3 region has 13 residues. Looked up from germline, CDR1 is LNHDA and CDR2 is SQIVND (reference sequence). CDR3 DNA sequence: TGTGCCAGTAGTATAGGAAGGATGGGTGAGCAGTTCTTC. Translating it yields CASSIGRMGEQFF. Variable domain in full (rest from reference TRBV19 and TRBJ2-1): DGGITQSPKYLFRKEGQNVTLSCEQNLNHDAMYWYRQDPGQGLRLIYYSQIVNDFQKGDIAEGYSVSREKKESFPLTVTSAQKNPTAFYLCASSIGRMGEQFFGPGTRLTVL.

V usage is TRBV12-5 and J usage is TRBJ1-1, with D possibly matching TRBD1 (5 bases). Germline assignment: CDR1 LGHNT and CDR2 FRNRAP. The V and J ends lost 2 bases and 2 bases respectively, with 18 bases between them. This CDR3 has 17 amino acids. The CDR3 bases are TGTGCTAGTGGTTTGTCCAGAGGTGGGGGAATTAACACTGAAGCTTTCTTT. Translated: CASGLSRGGGINTEAFF.

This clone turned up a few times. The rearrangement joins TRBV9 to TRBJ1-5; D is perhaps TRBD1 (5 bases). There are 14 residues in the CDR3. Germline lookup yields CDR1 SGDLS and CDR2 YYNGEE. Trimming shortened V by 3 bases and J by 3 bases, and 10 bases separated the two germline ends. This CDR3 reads CASSAGSANQPQHF. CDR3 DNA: TGTGCCAGCAGCGCAGGGAGTGCCAATCAGCCCCAGCATTTT.

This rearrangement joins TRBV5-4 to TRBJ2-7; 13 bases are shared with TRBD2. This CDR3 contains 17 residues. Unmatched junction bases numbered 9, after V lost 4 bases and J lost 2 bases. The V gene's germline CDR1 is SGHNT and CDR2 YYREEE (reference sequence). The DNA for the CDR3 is TGTGCCAGCAGCCCCGGGGGACTAGCGGGGTCGACCTACGAGCAGTACTTC. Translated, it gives CASSPGGLAGSTYEQYF.

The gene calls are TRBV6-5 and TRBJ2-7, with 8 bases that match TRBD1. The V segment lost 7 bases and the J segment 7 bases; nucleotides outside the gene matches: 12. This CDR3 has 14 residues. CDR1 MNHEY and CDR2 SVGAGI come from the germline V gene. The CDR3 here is CASKDRAGTWEQYF. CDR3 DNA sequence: TGTGCCAGCAAGGACAGGGCAGGGACTTGGGAGCAGTACTTC.

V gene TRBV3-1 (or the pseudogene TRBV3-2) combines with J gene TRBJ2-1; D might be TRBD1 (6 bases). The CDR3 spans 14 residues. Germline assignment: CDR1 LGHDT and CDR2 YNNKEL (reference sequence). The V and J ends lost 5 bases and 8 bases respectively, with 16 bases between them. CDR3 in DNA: TGTGCCAGCAGCACCCGACAGGTGGGCTATGAGCAGTTCTTC. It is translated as CASSTRQVGYEQFF.

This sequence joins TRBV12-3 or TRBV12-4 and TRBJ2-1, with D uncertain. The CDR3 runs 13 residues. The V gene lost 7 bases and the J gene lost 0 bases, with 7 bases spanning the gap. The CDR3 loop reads CASIGGSYNEQFF. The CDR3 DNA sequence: TGTGCCAGCATAGGCGGCTCCTACAATGAGCAGTTCTTC.

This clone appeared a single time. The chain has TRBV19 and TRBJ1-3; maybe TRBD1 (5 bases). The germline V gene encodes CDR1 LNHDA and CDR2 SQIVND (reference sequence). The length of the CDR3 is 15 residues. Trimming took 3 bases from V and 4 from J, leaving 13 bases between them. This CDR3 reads CASSIEAGMGNTIYF. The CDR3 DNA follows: TGTGCCAGTAGTATCGAAGCAGGGATGGGAAACACCATATATTTT.